Here is one TCR beta chain with its context. This CDR3 has 16 residues. Germline CDR1 and CDR2: SGHVS and FQNEAQ. The V segment lost 3 bases and the J segment 7 bases; nucleotides outside the gene matches: 9. This sample is drawn from a study of neoadjuvant anti-PD-1 for oral cavity cancer. Time point described: after neoadjuvant nivolumab, at surgical resection. Measured with immunoSEQ multiplex PCR; TCRdb has only the in-frame clones, and not every one. The profile shows roughly 15,000 clones, approximately 35% of them singletons. The receptor was derived from a person between 40 and 80 years old with oral cavity squamous cell carcinoma. Source: tumor tissue, taken after nivolumab (anti-PD-1) treatment. The chain carries TRBV7-8 and TRBJ2-1; 10 bases agree with TRBD2. CDR3 DNA: TGTGCCAGCAGCTTCCAGGGGCTAGCGGGGGCTAATGAGCAGTTCTTC. Protein: CASSFQGLAGANEQFF.